The text below deals with one TCR beta chain. This sample stems from a study of blood T cell repertoires in COVID-19. Study-wide context: COVID-19 samples, acute and convalescent, were from the United States, Italy and Spain. PBMCs, B-cell-depleted T cells, or T cells were the source of the cDNA or gDNA that made up the material.

Enrollment of patients from Seattle took place during active infection, with longitudinal follow-up. How the authors handled the data: Reference gene primer amplification in the assay estimated nucleated cell counts. Assay used: immunoSEQ multiplex PCR; TCRdb lists only in-frame clones, some missing. D and trimming were read from the DNA, whereas the V and J calls and clone size are those reported in that table. The data hold almost 300,000 clones, with roughly nine tenths observed a single time. Germline CDR1 is SEHNR and CDR2 is FQNEAQ (reference sequence). Trimming at V came to 5 bases and at J to 2 bases, leaving 12 bases not matched to a gene. This CDR3 comprises 17 residues.

V gene TRBV7-9 combines with J gene TRBJ2-3; 8 bases line up with TRBD2. Sequencing was performed on peripheral blood. This clonotype was sampled from a woman aged 25 to 39 with COVID-19, enrolled during active disease. This CDR3 is CASSPRGSGDFTDTQYF. The CDR3 bases are TGTGCCAGCAGCCCTAGGGGTAGCGGGGATTTCACAGATACGCAGTATTTT.